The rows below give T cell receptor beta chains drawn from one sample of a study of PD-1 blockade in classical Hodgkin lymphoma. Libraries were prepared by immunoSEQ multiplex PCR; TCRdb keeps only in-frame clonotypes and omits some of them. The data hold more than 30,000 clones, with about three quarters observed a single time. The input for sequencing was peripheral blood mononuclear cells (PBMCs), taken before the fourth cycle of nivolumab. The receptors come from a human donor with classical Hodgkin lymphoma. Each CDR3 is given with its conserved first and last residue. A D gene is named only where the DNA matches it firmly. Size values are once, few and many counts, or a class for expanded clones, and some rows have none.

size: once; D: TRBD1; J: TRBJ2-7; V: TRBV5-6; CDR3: CASSLGRGRREQYF; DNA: TGTGCCAGCAGCTTAGGTAGGGGGCGTCGAGAGCAGTACTTC
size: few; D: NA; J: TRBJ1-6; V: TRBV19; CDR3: CASRVQGRNSPLHF; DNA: TGTGCCAGTAGGGTACAGGGACGTAATTCACCCCTCCACTTT
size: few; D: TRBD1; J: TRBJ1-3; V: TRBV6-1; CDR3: CASSDRGKGNTIYF; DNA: TGTGCCAGCAGTGACAGGGGGAAAGGAAACACCATATATTTT
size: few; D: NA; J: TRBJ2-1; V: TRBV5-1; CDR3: CASSQQGPNYNEQFF; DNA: TGCGCCAGCAGCCAACAGGGTCCCAACTACAATGAGCAGTTCTTC
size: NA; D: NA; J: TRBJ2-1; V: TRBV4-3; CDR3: CASSQDSGSYNEQFF; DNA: TGCGCCAGCAGCCAAGACTCAGGGTCCTACAATGAGCAGTTCTTC
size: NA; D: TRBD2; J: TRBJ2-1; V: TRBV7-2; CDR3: CASSSQPLGTSNEQFF; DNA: TGTGCCAGCAGCTCTCAACCCCTCGGGACTAGCAATGAGCAGTTCTTC
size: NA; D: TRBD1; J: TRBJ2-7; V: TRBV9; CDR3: CASSVAWGQGGEQYF; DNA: TGTGCCAGCAGCGTAGCTTGGGGACAGGGGGGCGAGCAGTACTTC
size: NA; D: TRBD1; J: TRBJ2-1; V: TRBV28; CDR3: CASSLPSLGQGRYNEQFF; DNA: TGTGCCAGCAGTTTACCTTCCCTGGGACAGGGGCGTTACAATGAGCAGTTCTTC
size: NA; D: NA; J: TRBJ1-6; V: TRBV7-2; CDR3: CASSRKGNFGSPLHF; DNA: TGTGCCAGCAGCCGTAAGGGGAATTTTGGTTCACCCCTCCACTTT
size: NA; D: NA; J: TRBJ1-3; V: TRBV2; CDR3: CASLGGQRSGNTIYF; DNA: TGTGCCAGCCTAGGCGGACAGCGCTCTGGAAACACCATATATTTT
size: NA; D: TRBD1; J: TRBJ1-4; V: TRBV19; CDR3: CASSGGQGYNEKLFF; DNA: TGTGCCAGTAGTGGCGGACAGGGGTACAATGAAAAACTGTTTTTT
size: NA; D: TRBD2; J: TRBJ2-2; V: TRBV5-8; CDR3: CASSPGLGNTGELFF; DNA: TGTGCCAGCAGCCCAGGACTAGGGAACACCGGGGAGCTGTTTTTT
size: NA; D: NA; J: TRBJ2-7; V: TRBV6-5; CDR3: CASSYRLLRGEQYF; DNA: TGTGCCAGCAGTTACCGACTCTTGAGGGGCGAGCAGTACTTC
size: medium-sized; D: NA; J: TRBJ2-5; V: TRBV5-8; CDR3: CASSLVRVETQYF; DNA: TGTGCCAGCAGCTTGGTTAGGGTTGAGACCCAGTACTTC
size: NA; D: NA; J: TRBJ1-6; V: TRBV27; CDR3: CASSLLQGGTLHF; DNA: TGTGCCAGCAGTTTATTACAGGGTGGTACCCTCCACTTT
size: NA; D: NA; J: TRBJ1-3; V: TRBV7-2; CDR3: CASSLAPGSGTTIYF; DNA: TGTGCCAGCAGCTTAGCGCCGGGTTCCGGAACCACCATATATTTT
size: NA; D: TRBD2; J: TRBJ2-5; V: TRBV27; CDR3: CASSPLAGDQETQYF; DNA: TGTGCCAGCAGTCCCTTAGCGGGGGACCAAGAGACCCAGTACTTC
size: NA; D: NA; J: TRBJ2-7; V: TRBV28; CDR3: CASIGPPGVTYEQYF; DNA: TGTGCCAGCATTGGACCCCCGGGGGTGACCTACGAGCAGTACTTC
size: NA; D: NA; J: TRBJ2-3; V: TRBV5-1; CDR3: CASSLDAGADTQYF; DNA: TGCGCCAGCAGCTTGGATGCAGGGGCAGATACGCAGTATTTT
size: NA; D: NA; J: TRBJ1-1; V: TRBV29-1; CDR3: CSVGDKMNTEAFF; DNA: TGCAGCGTGGGAGACAAGATGAACACTGAAGCTTTCTTT
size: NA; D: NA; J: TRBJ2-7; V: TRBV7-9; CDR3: CASSLGVGSYEQYF; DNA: TGTGCCAGCAGCTTAGGAGTAGGTTCCTACGAGCAGTACTTC
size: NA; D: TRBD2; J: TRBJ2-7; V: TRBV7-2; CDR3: CASSHRGTSGGLIYEQYF; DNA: TGTGCCAGCAGCCACCGGGGGACTAGCGGGGGGTTGATCTACGAGCAGTACTTC
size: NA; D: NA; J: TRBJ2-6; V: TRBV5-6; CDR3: CASSLGGVGANVLTF; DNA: TGTGCCAGCAGCTTGGGAGGGGTGGGGGCCAACGTCCTGACTTTC
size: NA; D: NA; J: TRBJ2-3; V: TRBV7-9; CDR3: CASSLHGASTDTQYF; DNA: TGTGCCAGCAGCTTACACGGGGCTAGCACAGATACGCAGTATTTT
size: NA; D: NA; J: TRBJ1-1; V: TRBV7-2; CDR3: CASSLGAGGNTEAFF; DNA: TGTGCCAGCAGCTTAGGCGCAGGTGGAAACACTGAAGCTTTCTTT
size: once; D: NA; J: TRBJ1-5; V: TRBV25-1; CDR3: CASKNRDSTKYSNQPQHF; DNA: TGTGCCAGCAAAAACCGGGACTCAACTAAATATAGCAATCAGCCCCAGCATTTT
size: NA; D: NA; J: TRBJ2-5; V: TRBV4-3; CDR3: CASSQFRGRETQYF; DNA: TGCGCCAGCAGCCAGTTCAGGGGGAGGGAGACCCAGTACTTC
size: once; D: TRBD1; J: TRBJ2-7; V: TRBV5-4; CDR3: CASSPGTGGYEQYF; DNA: TGTGCCAGCAGCCCCGGGACAGGGGGGTACGAGCAGTACTTC
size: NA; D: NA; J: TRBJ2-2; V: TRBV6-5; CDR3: CASKLRQTTGELFF; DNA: TGTGCCAGCAAATTAAGACAGACAACCGGGGAGCTGTTTTTT
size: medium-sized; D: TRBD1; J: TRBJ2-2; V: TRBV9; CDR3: CASSVADRGRRELFF; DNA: TGTGCCAGCAGCGTAGCGGACAGGGGACGAAGGGAGCTGTTTTTT
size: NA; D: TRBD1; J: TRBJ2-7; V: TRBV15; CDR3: CATSRSGDRDSVEQYF; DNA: TGTGCCACCAGCAGATCAGGGGACAGGGACTCTGTCGAGCAGTACTTC
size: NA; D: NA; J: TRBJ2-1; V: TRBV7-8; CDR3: CASSPPGTPYNEQFF; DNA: TGTGCCAGCAGCCCCCCGGGGACACCCTACAATGAGCAGTTCTTC
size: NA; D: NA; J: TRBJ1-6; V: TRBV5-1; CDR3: CASSWGWVSYNSPLHF; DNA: TGCGCCAGCAGCTGGGGGTGGGTTTCCTATAATTCACCCCTCCACTTT
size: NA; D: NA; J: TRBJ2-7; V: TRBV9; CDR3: CASSAGGNYEQYF; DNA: TGTGCCAGCAGCGCCGGGGGAAACTACGAGCAGTACTTC
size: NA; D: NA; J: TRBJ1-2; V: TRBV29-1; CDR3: CSAAPRVGSYGYTF; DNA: TGCAGCGCAGCCCCCAGGGTAGGCAGCTATGGCTACACCTTC
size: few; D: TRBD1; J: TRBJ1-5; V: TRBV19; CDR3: CASSIVGTGGALGNQPQHF; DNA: TGTGCCAGTAGTATAGTAGGGACAGGGGGCGCATTGGGCAATCAGCCCCAGCATTTT
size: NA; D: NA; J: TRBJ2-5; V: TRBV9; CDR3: CASSVGPGAGETQYF; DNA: TGTGCCAGCAGCGTAGGCCCGGGGGCTGGGGAGACCCAGTACTTC
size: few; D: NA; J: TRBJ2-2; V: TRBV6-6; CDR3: CASSYNGPGGTGELFF; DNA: TGTGCCAGCAGTTACAACGGTCCCGGAGGCACCGGGGAGCTGTTTTTT
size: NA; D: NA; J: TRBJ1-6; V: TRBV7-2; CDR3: CASSFYGSPLHF; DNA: TGTGCCAGCAGCTTTTACGGTTCACCCCTCCACTTT
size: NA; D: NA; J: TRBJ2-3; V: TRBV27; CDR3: CASSLSGVQLPRTRTDTQYF; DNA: TGTGCCAGCAGTTTATCGGGGGTGCAGCTCCCACGGACGCGCACAGATACGCAGTATTTT
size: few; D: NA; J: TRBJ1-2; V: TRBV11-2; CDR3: CASSLRAQRQEYGYTF; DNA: TGTGCCAGCAGCTTACGGGCTCAGCGACAGGAATATGGCTACACCTTC
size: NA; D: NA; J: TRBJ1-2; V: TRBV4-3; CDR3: CASSQDFGQFNYGYTF; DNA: TGCGCCAGCAGCCAAGATTTCGGACAGTTTAACTATGGCTACACCTTC
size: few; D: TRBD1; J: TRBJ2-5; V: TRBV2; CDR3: CASRRDRGLGETQYF; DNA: TGTGCCAGCAGGAGGGACAGGGGGCTAGGGGAGACCCAGTACTTC
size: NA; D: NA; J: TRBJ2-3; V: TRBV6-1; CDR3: CASSGTLRRTDTQYF; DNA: TGTGCCAGCAGCGGGACATTGAGGAGGACAGATACGCAGTATTTT